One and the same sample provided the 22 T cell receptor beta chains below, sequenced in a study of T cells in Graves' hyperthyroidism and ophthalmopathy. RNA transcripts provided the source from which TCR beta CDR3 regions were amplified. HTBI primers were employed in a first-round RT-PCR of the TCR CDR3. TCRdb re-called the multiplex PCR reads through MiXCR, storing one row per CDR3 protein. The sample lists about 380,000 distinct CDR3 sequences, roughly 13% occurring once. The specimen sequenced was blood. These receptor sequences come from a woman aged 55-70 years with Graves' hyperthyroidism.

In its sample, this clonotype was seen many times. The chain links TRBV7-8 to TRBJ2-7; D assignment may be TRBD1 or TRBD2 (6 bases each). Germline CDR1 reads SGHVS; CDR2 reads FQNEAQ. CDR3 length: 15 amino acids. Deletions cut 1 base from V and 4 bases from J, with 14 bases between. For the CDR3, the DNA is TGTGCCAGCAGCTTAGTTCCGGGGGCGCTTTACGAGCAGTACTTC. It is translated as CASSLVPGALYEQYF. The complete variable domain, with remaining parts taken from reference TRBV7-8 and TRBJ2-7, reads GAGVSQSPRYKVAKRGQDVALRCDPISGHVSLFWYQQALGQGPEFLTYFQNEAQLDKSGLPSDRFFAERPEGSVSTLKIQRTQQEDSAVYLCASSLVPGALYEQYFGPGTRLTVT.

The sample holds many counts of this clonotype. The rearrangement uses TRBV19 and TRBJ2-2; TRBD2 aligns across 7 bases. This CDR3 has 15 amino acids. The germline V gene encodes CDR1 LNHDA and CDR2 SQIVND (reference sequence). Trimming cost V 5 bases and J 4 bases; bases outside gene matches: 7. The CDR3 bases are TGTGCCAGTAGTCCTCCGGGACTATCCACCGGGGAGCTGTTTTTT. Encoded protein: CASSPPGLSTGELFF.

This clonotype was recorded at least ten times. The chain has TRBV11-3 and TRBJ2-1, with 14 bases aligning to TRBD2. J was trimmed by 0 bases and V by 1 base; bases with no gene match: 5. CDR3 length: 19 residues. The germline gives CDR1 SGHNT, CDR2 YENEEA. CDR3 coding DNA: TGTGCCAGCAGCTTAGCTAAGGGACTAGCGGGGGTCTCCTACAATGAGCAGTTCTTC. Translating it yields CASSLAKGLAGVSYNEQFF.

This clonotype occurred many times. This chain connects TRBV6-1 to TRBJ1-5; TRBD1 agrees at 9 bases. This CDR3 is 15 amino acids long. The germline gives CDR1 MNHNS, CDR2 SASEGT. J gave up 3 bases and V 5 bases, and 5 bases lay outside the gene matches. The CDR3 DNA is TGTGCCAGCAGTTACGGGACAGGGCCCAATCAGCCCCAGCATTTT. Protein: CASSYGTGPNQPQHF.

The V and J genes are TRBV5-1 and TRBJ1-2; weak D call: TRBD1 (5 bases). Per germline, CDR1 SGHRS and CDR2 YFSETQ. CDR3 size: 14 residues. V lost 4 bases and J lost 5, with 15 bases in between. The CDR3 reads CASSPHDGGYGYTF. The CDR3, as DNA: TGCGCCAGCAGCCCCCACGATGGGGGATATGGCTACACCTTC.

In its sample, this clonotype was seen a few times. The CDR3 nucleotides are TGTGCCTGGACAGGGATTTCTGGGGCCAACGTCCTGACTTTC. Protein: CAWTGISGANVLTF. The V and J genes are TRBV30 and TRBJ2-6; TRBD1 might be the D (5 bases). The germline CDR1 and CDR2 sequences are GTSNPN and SVGIG (reference sequence). Trimming shortened V by 4 bases and J by 1 base, and 8 bases separated the two germline ends. There are 14 residues in the CDR3.

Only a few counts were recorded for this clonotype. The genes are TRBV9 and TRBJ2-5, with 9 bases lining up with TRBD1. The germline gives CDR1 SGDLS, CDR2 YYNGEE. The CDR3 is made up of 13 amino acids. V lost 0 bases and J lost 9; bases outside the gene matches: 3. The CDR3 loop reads CASSVGGDRAQYF. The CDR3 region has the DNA TGTGCCAGCAGCGTAGGAGGGGACAGGGCCCAGTACTTC.

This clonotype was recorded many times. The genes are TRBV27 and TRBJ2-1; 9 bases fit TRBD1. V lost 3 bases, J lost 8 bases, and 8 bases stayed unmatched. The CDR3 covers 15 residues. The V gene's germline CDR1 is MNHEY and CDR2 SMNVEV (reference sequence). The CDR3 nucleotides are TGTGCCAGCAGTTTTCCGACAGGGGGATGGGATGAGCAGTTCTTC. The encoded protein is CASSFPTGGWDEQFF.

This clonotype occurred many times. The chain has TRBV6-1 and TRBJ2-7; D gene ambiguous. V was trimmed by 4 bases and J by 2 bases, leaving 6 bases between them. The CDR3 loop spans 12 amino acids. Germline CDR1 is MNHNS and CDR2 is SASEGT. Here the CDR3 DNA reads TGTGCCAGCAGTGCCTATACCTACGAGCAGTACTTC. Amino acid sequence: CASSAYTYEQYF.

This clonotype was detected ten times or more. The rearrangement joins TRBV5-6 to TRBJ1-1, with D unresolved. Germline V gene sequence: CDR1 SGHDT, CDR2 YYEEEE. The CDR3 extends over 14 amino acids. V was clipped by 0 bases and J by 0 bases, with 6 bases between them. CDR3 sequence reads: CASSLEPMNTEAFF. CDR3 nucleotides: TGTGCCAGCAGCTTGGAACCGATGAACACTGAAGCTTTCTTT.

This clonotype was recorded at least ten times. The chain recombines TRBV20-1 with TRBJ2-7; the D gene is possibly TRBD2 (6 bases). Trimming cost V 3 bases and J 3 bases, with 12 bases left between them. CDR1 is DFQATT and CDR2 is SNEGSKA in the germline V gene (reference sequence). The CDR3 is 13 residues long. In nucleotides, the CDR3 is TGCAGTGCTAGTGGGACTTCGAACTACGAGCAGTACTTC. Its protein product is CSASGTSNYEQYF.

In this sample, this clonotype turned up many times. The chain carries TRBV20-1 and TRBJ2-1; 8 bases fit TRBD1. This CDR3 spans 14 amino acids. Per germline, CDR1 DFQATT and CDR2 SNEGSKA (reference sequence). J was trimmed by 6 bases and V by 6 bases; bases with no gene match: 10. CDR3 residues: CSARGGTGSNEQFF. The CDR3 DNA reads TGCAGTGCCAGGGGTGGGACAGGAAGCAATGAGCAGTTCTTC.

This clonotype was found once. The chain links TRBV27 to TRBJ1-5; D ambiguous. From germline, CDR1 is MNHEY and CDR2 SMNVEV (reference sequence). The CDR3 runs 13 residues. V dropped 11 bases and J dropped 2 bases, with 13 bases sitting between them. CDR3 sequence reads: CAGTGVCNQPQHF. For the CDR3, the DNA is TGTGCCGGCACTGGAGTCTGCAATCAGCCCCAGCATTTT.

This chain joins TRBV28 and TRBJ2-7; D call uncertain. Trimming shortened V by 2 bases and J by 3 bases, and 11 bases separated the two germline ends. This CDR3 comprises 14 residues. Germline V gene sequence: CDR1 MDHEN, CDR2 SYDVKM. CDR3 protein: CASSLGVAVYEQYF. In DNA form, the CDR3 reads TGTGCCAGCAGTTTAGGGGTTGCAGTCTACGAGCAGTACTTC. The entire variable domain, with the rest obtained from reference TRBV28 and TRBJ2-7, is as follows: DVKVTQSSRYLVKRTGEKVFLECVQDMDHENMFWYRQDPGLGLRLIYFSYDVKMKEKGDIPEGYSVSREKKERFSLILESASTNQTSMYLCASSLGVAVYEQYFGPGTRLTVT.

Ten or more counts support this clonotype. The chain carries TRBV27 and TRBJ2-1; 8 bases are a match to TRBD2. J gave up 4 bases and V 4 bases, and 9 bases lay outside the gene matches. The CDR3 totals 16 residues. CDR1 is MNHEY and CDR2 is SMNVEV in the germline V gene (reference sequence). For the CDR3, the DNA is TGTGCCAGCAGTTCCCACGGGGGGGGGCGGTACAATGAGCAGTTCTTC. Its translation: CASSSHGGGRYNEQFF.

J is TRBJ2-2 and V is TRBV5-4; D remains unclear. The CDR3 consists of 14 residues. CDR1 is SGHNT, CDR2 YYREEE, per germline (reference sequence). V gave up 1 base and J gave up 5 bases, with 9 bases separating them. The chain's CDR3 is CASSLISRTGELFF. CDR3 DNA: TGTGCCAGCAGCTTGATCAGTAGAACCGGGGAGCTGTTTTTT.

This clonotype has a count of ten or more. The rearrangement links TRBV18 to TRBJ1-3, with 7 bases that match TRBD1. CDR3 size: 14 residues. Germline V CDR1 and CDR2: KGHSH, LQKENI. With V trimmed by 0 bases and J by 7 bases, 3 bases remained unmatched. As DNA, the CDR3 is TGTGCCAGCTCACCACCGGCCAGGGGGAACACCATATATTTT. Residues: CASSPPARGNTIYF.

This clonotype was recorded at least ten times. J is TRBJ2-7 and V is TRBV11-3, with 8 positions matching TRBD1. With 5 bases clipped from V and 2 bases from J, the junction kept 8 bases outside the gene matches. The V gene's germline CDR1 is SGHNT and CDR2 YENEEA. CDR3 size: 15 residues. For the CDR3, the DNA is TGTGCCAGCAGCCACCTCCGGGACAGGCCCTACGAGCAGTACTTC. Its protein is CASSHLRDRPYEQYF.

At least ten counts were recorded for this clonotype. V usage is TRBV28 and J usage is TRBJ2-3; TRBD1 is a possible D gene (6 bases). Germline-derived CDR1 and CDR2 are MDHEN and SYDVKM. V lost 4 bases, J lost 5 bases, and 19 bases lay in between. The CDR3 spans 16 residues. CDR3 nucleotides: TGTGCCAGCAGTTCCCGGGGACACCGGGGTGGAGATACGCAGTATTTT. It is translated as CASSSRGHRGGDTQYF.

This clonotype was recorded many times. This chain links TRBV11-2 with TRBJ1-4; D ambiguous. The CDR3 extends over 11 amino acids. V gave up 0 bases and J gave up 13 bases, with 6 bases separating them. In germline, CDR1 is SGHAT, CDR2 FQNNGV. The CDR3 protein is CASSLDARLFF. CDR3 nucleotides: TGTGCCAGCAGCTTAGATGCGAGACTGTTTTTT.

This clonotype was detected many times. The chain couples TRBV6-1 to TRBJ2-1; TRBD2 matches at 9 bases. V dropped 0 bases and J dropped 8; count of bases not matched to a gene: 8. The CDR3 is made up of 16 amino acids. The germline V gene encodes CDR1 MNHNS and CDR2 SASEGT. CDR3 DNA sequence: TGTGCCAGCAGTGAAGCCCGAGCGGGAGGCTGGGATGAGCAGTTCTTC. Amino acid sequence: CASSEARAGGWDEQFF.

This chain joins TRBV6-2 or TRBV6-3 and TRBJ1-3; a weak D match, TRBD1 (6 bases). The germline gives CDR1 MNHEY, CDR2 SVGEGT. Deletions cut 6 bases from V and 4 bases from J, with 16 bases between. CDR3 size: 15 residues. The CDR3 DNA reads TGTGCCAGCAGCCGAGGGACATTCGGAGGAAACACCATATATTTT. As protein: CASSRGTFGGNTIYF.